This TCR beta chain is from a study of blood T cell repertoires in COVID-19. Study at large: Material from acute and convalescent COVID-19 was sourced from the United States, Italy and Spain. T cells, B-cell-depleted T cells, or PBMCs supplied cDNA or gDNA.

In the authors' methods: Counts of nucleated cells, estimated from reference gene primer amplification, were obtained. Here immunoSEQ multiplex PCR was the method, and the copy in TCRdb shows in-frame clones only, minus some. V and J calls and clone size follow that table, whereas D and trimming were derived from the DNA. Counted here are 140,000 to 150,000 clones, 80% occurring once; the ten biggest clones make up around 3.4%. The V gene's germline CDR1 is SGHNT and CDR2 YYREEE (reference sequence). V shed 0 bases and J 6 bases; nucleotides not matched to a gene: 6. The CDR3 loop spans 15 amino acids.

This TCR came from a man in his 70s who had recovered from COVID-19. V usage is TRBV5-4 and J usage is TRBJ2-7; 10 nucleotides match TRBD2. The sequenced sample consisted of peripheral blood. The CDR3 spells CASSLGGTSVIEQYF. CDR3 nucleotides: TGTGCCAGCAGCTTGGGTGGGACTAGCGTCATCGAGCAGTACTTC.